The rows below give T cell receptor beta chains drawn from one sample of a study of blood T cell repertoires in COVID-19. Assay used: immunoSEQ multiplex PCR; TCRdb lists only in-frame clones, some missing. The data contain approximately 75,000 clones, roughly 83% of them singletons. Sample: peripheral blood. Receptor source: a man aged 25-45 years with COVID-19, enrolled during active disease. The CDR3 runs from the conserved cysteine through the conserved F or W. A D gene is named only where the DNA matches it firmly. Size values are once, few and many counts, or a class for expanded clones, and some rows have none.

TRBJ2-7 TRBD1 NA TRBV14 CASSRTGGPYEQYF TGTGCCAGCAGCCGGACAGGGGGCCCCTACGAGCAGTACTTC
TRBJ1-1 NA NA TRBV15 CATSRTTGKNTEAFF TGTGCCACCAGCAGAACAACAGGGAAGAACACTGAAGCTTTCTTT
TRBJ1-3 NA NA TRBV10-3 CAIRSSGNTIYF TGTGCCATCAGGAGCTCTGGAAACACCATATATTTT
TRBJ1-1 NA NA TRBV21-1 CASSPPGQGKKTEAFF TGTGCCAGCAGCCCTCCGGGACAGGGCAAAAAAACTGAAGCTTTCTTT
TRBJ1-1 TRBD1 NA TRBV11-2 CASSATGTGVTEAFF TGTGCCAGCAGCGCGACCGGGACAGGGGTCACTGAAGCTTTCTTT
TRBJ1-3 NA NA TRBV13 CASTQSSGNTIYF TGTGCCAGCACGCAGTCCTCTGGAAACACCATATATTTT
TRBJ2-1 NA NA TRBV19 CASSLQGHEQFF TGTGCCAGTAGTCTACAGGGCCATGAGCAGTTCTTC
TRBJ1-2 TRBD1 NA TRBV9 CASSPRQGRRNYGYTF TGTGCCAGCAGCCCACGACAGGGGCGGAGGAACTATGGCTACACCTTC
TRBJ1-2 NA few TRBV4-1 CASSQYPRGFGYTF TGCGCCAGCAGCCAATACCCCCGAGGGTTTGGCTACACCTTC
TRBJ1-5 TRBD1 NA TRBV6-5 CASSPDRAGNQPQHF TGTGCCAGCAGTCCGGACAGGGCGGGCAATCAGCCCCAGCATTTT
TRBJ1-1 TRBD1 NA TRBV6-5 CASSHDRGNTEAFF TGTGCCAGCAGCCACGACAGGGGGAACACTGAAGCTTTCTTT
TRBJ1-1 NA NA TRBV28 CASSNTPHGTMNTEAFF TGTGCCAGCAGTAATACTCCCCACGGGACAATGAACACTGAAGCTTTCTTT
TRBJ1-1 NA NA TRBV30 CAWSRTWGNTEAFF TGTGCCTGGAGTAGGACTTGGGGAAATACTGAAGCTTTCTTT
TRBJ2-7 TRBD2 NA TRBV5-1 CASSSQGLAGDEQYF TGCGCCAGCAGCTCACAGGGACTAGCGGGAGACGAGCAGTACTTC
TRBJ2-5 NA once TRBV28 CASTPPLEGATQYF TGTGCCAGCACCCCCCCTCTGGAGGGCGCGACCCAGTACTTC
TRBJ2-3 NA NA TRBV6-2/TRBV6-3 CASSYARSSSTDTQYF TGTGCCAGCAGTTACGCTAGGTCTTCTAGCACAGATACGCAGTATTTT
TRBJ2-7 TRBD2 NA TRBV19 CASSTSGHTTYEQYF TGTGCCAGTAGCACTAGCGGGCACACGACCTACGAGCAGTACTTC
TRBJ2-3 NA NA TRBV2 CASSGLLGGDTQYF TGTGCCAGCAGTGGTCTCCTGGGGGGAGATACGCAGTATTTT
TRBJ1-1 NA NA TRBV25-1 CASSAQGWGNTEAFF TGTGCCAGCAGTGCCCAGGGTTGGGGTAACACTGAAGCTTTCTTT
TRBJ2-7 TRBD1 few TRBV6-1 CASSEVTGTGSYEQYF TGTGCCAGCAGTGAAGTAACAGGGACAGGGTCCTACGAGCAGTACTTC
TRBJ1-4 TRBD1 NA TRBV14 CASSLGQGLTAEKLFF TGTGCCAGCAGCCTAGGACAGGGACTTACTGCTGAAAAACTGTTTTTT
TRBJ2-3 TRBD2 NA TRBV7-6 CASSFRSGSTDTQYF TGTGCCAGCAGCTTCCGTAGCGGGTCCACAGATACGCAGTATTTT